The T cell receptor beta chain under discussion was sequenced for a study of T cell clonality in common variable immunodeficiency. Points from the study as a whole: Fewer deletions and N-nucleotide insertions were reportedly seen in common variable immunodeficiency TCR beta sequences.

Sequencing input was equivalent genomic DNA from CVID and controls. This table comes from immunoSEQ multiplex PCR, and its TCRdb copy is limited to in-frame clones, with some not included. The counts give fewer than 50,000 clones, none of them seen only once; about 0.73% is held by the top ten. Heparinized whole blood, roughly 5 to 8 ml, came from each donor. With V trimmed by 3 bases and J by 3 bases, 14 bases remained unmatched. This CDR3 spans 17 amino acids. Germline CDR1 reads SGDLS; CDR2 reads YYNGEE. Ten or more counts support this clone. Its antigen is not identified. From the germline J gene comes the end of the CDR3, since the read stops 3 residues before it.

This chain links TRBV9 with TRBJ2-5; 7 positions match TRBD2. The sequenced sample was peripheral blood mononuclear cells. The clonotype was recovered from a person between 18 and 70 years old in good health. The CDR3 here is CASSAPSGNGGKETQYF. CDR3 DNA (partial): TGTGCCAGCAGCGCCCCTAGCGGAAACGGGGGGAAAGAGACC.